The 19 T cell receptor beta chains below come from one sample, sequenced in a study of blood T cells in healthy people across ages. Sample-barcoded 5' priming and a J-beta primer mix drove a second PCR of 7 to 11 cycles. TCRdb itself ran the 5' RACE reads through MiXCR, one entry per CDR3 protein. The data show about a million distinct CDR3 sequences, roughly half seen once. Sequencing was performed on blood. Every receptor here comes from a woman aged 55-70 years in good health.

This chain joins TRBV27 and TRBJ2-1, with D maybe TRBD1 (5 bases). The CDR3 totals 14 residues. The germline V gene encodes CDR1 MNHEY and CDR2 SMNVEV (reference sequence). Between the trimmed V and J ends, which lost 3 bases and 4 bases, there was a span of 10 bases. The CDR3 sequence: CASSFGAVYNEQFF. DNA for the CDR3: TGTGCCAGCAGTTTTGGGGCGGTGTACAATGAGCAGTTCTTC.

The chain links TRBV12-3 or TRBV12-4 to TRBJ2-5, with TRBD1 matching 7 bases. Trimming removed 6 bases from V and 7 bases from J; junction bases left unmatched: 11. The CDR3 is made up of 14 amino acids. In DNA, the CDR3 is TGTGCCAGCAGGGTCACAGGGGCGGGCGCGACCCAGTACTTC. Translating gives CASRVTGAGATQYF.

The gene calls are TRBV20-1 and TRBJ2-1; weak D call: TRBD2 (5 bases). CDR1 DFQATT and CDR2 SNEGSKA come from the germline V gene (reference sequence). This CDR3 comprises 11 residues. V lost 2 bases to trimming and J lost 10 bases, with 9 bases between them. CDR3 in amino acids: CSARFGEEQFF. The CDR3, as DNA: TGCAGTGCTAGATTCGGGGAGGAGCAGTTCTTC.

The V and J genes are TRBV27 and TRBJ2-3; tentatively, D is TRBD2 (6 bases). CDR1 and CDR2 from the germline V gene are MNHEY and SMNVEV (reference sequence). The CDR3 length is 14 residues. V shed 6 bases and J shed 4 bases, with 14 bases lying between them. CDR3 sequence (DNA): TGTGCCAGCAGGGGACTGAACCCTGCAGATACGCAGTATTTT. It yields the protein CASRGLNPADTQYF.

V gene TRBV4-1 combines with J gene TRBJ1-6; D is uncertain. The CDR3 spans 13 residues. V was pared by 0 bases and J by 7 bases, with 4 bases between. CDR1 is MGHRA and CDR2 is YSYEKL in the germline V gene. CDR3 sequence (DNA): TGCGCCAGCAGCCAAGATCCCAATTCACCCCTCCACTTT. As protein: CASSQDPNSPLHF.

V gene TRBV27 combines with J gene TRBJ2-1; TRBD1 matches 11 bases. This CDR3 is built from 15 residues. The V gene end was trimmed by 3 bases and the J gene end by 7 bases; junction bases not matched to a gene: 5. In germline, CDR1 is MNHEY, CDR2 SMNVEV (reference sequence). In DNA, the CDR3 is TGTGCCAGCAGTTTGGGGACAGGGGGGGTGAATGAGCAGTTCTTC. It specifies CASSLGTGGVNEQFF.

The CDR3: CASSLVRDRRNSPLHF. Written as DNA, the CDR3 is TGTGCCAGCAGCTTGGTTCGGGACAGGCGGAATTCACCCCTCCACTTT. The chain carries TRBV5-5 and TRBJ1-6; 8 bases are a match to TRBD1. CDR3 size: 16 residues. J was trimmed by 7 bases and V by 0 bases; bases with no gene match: 6. Germline CDR1 SGHKS, CDR2 YYEKEE (reference sequence). Full variable domain (remainder filled in from reference TRBV5-5 and TRBJ1-6): DAGVTQSPTHLIKTRGQQVTLRCSPISGHKSVSWYQQVLGQGPQFIFQYYEKEERGRGNFPDRFSARQFPNYSSELNVNALLLGDSALYLCASSLVRDRRNSPLHFGNGTRLTVT.

The chain joins TRBV5-5 to TRBJ2-1; D is perhaps TRBD2 (5 bases). V was cut by 4 bases and J by 7 bases, with 12 bases left in between. CDR1 is SGHKS, CDR2 YYEKEE, per germline (reference sequence). CDR3 length: 13 residues. The CDR3, as DNA: TGTGCCAGCAGCCCCCGGGTAGCGAATGAGCAGTTCTTC. Translated, it gives CASSPRVANEQFF. Full variable domain (remainder filled in from reference TRBV5-5 and TRBJ2-1): DAGVTQSPTHLIKTRGQQVTLRCSPISGHKSVSWYQQVLGQGPQFIFQYYEKEERGRGNFPDRFSARQFPNYSSELNVNALLLGDSALYLCASSPRVANEQFFGPGTRLTVL.

In regard to this clonotype: A junction boundary mismatches the germline segment, possibly from a read error. The rearrangement links TRBV12-3 or TRBV12-4 to TRBJ1-5; no clear D gene. The CDR3 has 14 residues. The CDR3 DNA reads as TGTGCCAACAGTTTTGAGGGTAGGAGTCAGCCCCAGCATTTT. Translation gives CANSFEGRSQPQHF.

This clonotype appeared a few times. The V gene is TRBV4-1, the J gene TRBJ2-2; D is perhaps TRBD2 (5 bases). This CDR3 has 14 residues. CDR1 is MGHRA, CDR2 YSYEKL, per germline. Trimming left V 3 bases short and J 3 bases short, with 8 bases between. This CDR3 reads CASSHVRDTGELFF. The CDR3 DNA is TGCGCCAGCAGCCATGTGCGGGACACCGGGGAGCTGTTTTTT.

This clonotype was counted a single time. This chain uses TRBV28 with TRBJ2-5; TRBD2 aligns across 8 bases. The end of the DNA fits TRBJ2-7 better, so the J call may be wrong. This CDR3 region has 15 residues. Germline-derived CDR1 and CDR2 are MDHEN and SYDVKM. DNA of the CDR3: TGTGCCAGCAGTTGGAGCGGGAGACGGTCCTACGAGCAGTACTTC. It codes for CASSWSGRRSYEQYF.

This chain connects TRBV6-6 to TRBJ1-2, with D possibly being TRBD1 (5 bases). The CDR3 extends over 13 amino acids. Germline CDR1 reads MNHNY; CDR2 reads SVGAGI (reference sequence). The V end was cut by 7 bases, the J end by 2 bases, with 11 bases between. The CDR3 coding sequence is TGTGCCAGCACGGACACATGGAACTATGGCTACACCTTC. This codes for CASTDTWNYGYTF.

This clonotype showed up just a few times. J is TRBJ2-7 and V is TRBV7-2, with 8 bases identical to TRBD2. The DNA end lines up better with TRBJ2-5; the J call may be wrong. The CDR3 has 15 amino acids. From germline, CDR1 is SGHTA and CDR2 FQGNSA. CDR3 nucleotide sequence: TGTGCCAGCAGCTTAGCAGCGGGAGTCGAAGAGACCCAGTACTTC. Amino acid sequence: CASSLAAGVEETQYF.

The chain recombines TRBV6-1 with TRBJ1-4; D remains unclear. CDR1 and CDR2 from the germline V gene are MNHNS and SASEGT. CDR3 size: 12 residues. Trimming took off 10 bases at V and 7 bases at J, with 13 bases between the two ends. The CDR3 region is CATRWVFEKLFF. The CDR3 DNA sequence: TGTGCCACCCGGTGGGTCTTTGAAAAACTGTTTTTT.

CDR3 amino acids: CASSLDGQGINGYTF. The CDR3 DNA follows: TGCGCCAGCAGCTTGGATGGACAGGGTATTAATGGCTACACCTTC. This rearrangement joins TRBV5-1 to TRBJ1-2, with 8 bases aligning to TRBD1. CDR1 SGHRS and CDR2 YFSETQ come from the germline V gene. CDR3 length: 15 amino acids. Trimming cost V 0 bases and J 6 bases; bases outside gene matches: 7.

In its sample, this clonotype was seen a few times. The genes are TRBV21-1 and TRBJ2-7. TRBV21-1 is deemed a pseudogene. The CDR3 has 14 amino acids. The CDR3 reads CASGRRTDFYEQYF. The CDR3 region has the DNA TGTGCCAGCGGCCGCCGAACCGACTTCTACGAGCAGTACTTC.

CDR3 amino acids: CSIRQGEVVGTQYF. The CDR3 DNA reads as TGCAGCATAAGACAGGGGGAAGTGGTGGGTACGCAGTATTTT. The J gene is TRBJ2-3, the V gene TRBV29-1; TRBD1 matches 9 bases. V was pared by 8 bases and J by 8 bases, with 14 bases of the junction left unmatched. Germline V CDR1 and CDR2: SQVTM, ANQGSEA. This CDR3 contains 14 residues.

This clonotype was seen only a few times. The rearrangement uses TRBV5-1 and TRBJ2-7; perhaps TRBD2 as D (5 bases). Germline CDR1 SGHRS, CDR2 YFSETQ. V dropped 0 bases and J dropped 1 base, with 11 bases sitting between them. This CDR3 has 15 amino acids. The CDR3 sequence is CASSLVGVGSYEQYF. DNA of the CDR3: TGCGCCAGCAGCTTGGTCGGGGTCGGTTCCTACGAGCAGTACTTC.

J is TRBJ1-1 and V is TRBV9; D gene uncertain. The V end lost 0 bases, the J end lost 4 bases, and 13 bases lay between the germline ends. The V gene's germline CDR1 is SGDLS and CDR2 YYNGEE. This CDR3 comprises 15 residues. CDR3 sequence (DNA): TGTGCCAGCAGCGTAGCTGGTACCAGGAGCACTGAAGCTTTCTTT. Protein: CASSVAGTRSTEAFF. Drawing the rest from reference TRBV9 and TRBJ1-1, the complete variable domain is DSGVTQTPKHLITATGQRVTLRCSPRSGDLSVYWYQQSLDQGLQFLIQYYNGEERAKGNILERFSAQQFPDLHSELNLSSLELGDSALYFCASSVAGTRSTEAFFGQGTRLTVV.